A selection of T cell receptor beta chains follows, all from one sample in a study of shared clonotypes between healthy human individuals. This table comes from immunoSEQ multiplex PCR, and its TCRdb copy is limited to in-frame clones, with some not included. Of approximately 2.1 million clones listed, 80% to 95% are singletons. Sequencing input: naive CD4+ T cells from PBMCs. These receptors came from a young man in good health. Some clones in this sample may be carry-over from other donors' samples. CDR3s include the opening cysteine and the closing phenylalanine or tryptophan. The order of the fields is V gene, clone size, D gene, J gene, CDR3 protein, CDR3 DNA. The D gene is left open where the match is weak. Expanded clones get a size class; other rows say once, few or many, or leave the size out.

TRBV28,once,NA,TRBJ1-2,CASSLWGYGYTF,TGTGCCAGCAGTTTATGGGGATATGGCTACACCTTC
TRBV7-2,once,NA,TRBJ2-7,CASSLAARGRGQYF,TGTGCCAGCAGCTTAGCAGCCAGGGGGAGGGGGCAGTACTTC
TRBV6-5,once,NA,TRBJ2-3,CASSYSPSTDTQYF,TGTGCCAGCAGTTACTCTCCTAGCACAGATACGCAGTATTTT
TRBV30,NA,NA,TRBJ2-1,CAWSVRLGSGPEQFF,TGTGCCTGGAGTGTTCGCCTGGGGAGCGGCCCGGAGCAGTTCTTC
TRBV5-1,NA,TRBD1,TRBJ1-2,CASSSGQGSYGYTF,TGCGCCAGCAGCTCGGGACAGGGAAGCTATGGCTACACCTTC
TRBV5-6,NA,NA,TRBJ2-6,CASSLAGAGANVLTF,TGTGCCAGCAGCTTGGCCGGGGCTGGGGCCAACGTCCTGACTTTC
TRBV4-3,NA,TRBD2,TRBJ2-3,CASSQTRLAETDTQYF,TGCGCCAGCAGCCAAACCCGGCTAGCGGAAACAGATACGCAGTATTTT
TRBV6-1,NA,NA,TRBJ1-4,CASSGTEKLFF,TGTGCCAGCAGTGGCACGGAGAAGCTGTTTTTT
TRBV6-6,NA,TRBD1,TRBJ1-5,CASSSTGGHQPQHF,TGTGCCAGCAGCTCGACAGGGGGGCATCAGCCCCAGCATTTT
TRBV2,once,NA,TRBJ2-3,CAIGPQGTDTQYF,TGTGCCATTGGACCCCAGGGCACAGATACGCAGTATTTT
TRBV19,few,TRBD1,TRBJ1-2,CASSIARTGLFGYTF,TGTGCCAGTAGTATAGCGCGGACAGGGCTATTCGGCTACACCTTC
TRBV5-1,NA,NA,TRBJ1-1,CASSLVEGNTEAFF,TGCGCCAGCAGCTTGGTAGAGGGAAACACTGAAGCTTTCTTT
TRBV5-4,once,TRBD2,TRBJ2-7,CASSFGGAEEQYF,TGTGCCAGCAGCTTCGGGGGGGCGGAAGAGCAGTACTTC
TRBV6-5,once,NA,TRBJ2-1,CASSYSIAGSREQFF,TGTGCCAGCAGTTACTCGATCGCCGGATCCCGGGAGCAGTTCTTC
TRBV4-1,NA,NA,TRBJ2-7,CASSQYRGFYEQYF,TGCGCCAGCAGCCAATACCGGGGATTCTACGAGCAGTACTTC
TRBV28,NA,TRBD1,TRBJ1-2,CASSWDRYGYTF,TGTGCCAGCAGTTGGGACAGATATGGCTACACCTTC
TRBV30,NA,TRBD2,TRBJ2-1,CAWRLAGGPGRYEQFF,TGTGCCTGGAGACTAGCGGGAGGGCCCGGTCGTTATGAGCAGTTCTTC
TRBV25-1,NA,TRBD2,TRBJ2-1,CASSDIAGGFNNEQFF,TGTGCCAGCAGTGATATAGCGGGGGGTTTTAACAATGAGCAGTTCTTC
TRBV6-5,once,NA,TRBJ2-7,CASREGGATYEQYF,TGTGCCAGCAGGGAAGGGGGGGCCACCTACGAGCAGTACTTC
TRBV6-5,NA,NA,TRBJ1-1,CASSYRGGDEAFF,TGTGCCAGCAGTTATCGGGGGGGCGATGAAGCTTTCTTT
TRBV5-1,once,TRBD1,TRBJ1-2,CASSLTGAGRGYTF,TGCGCCAGCAGCTTGACAGGGGCCGGGCGGGGCTACACCTTC
TRBV7-8,NA,NA,TRBJ2-7,CASSLVPDSYEQYF,TGTGCCAGCAGCTTAGTGCCAGATTCCTACGAGCAGTACTTC
TRBV9,NA,TRBD1,TRBJ1-3,CASSAGQGSTIYF,TGTGCCAGCAGCGCGGGACAGGGGAGCACCATATATTTT
TRBV4-1,NA,TRBD1,TRBJ2-5,CASSQALQGAAQETQYF,TGCGCCAGCAGCCAAGCGTTACAGGGGGCCGCGCAAGAGACCCAGTACTTC
TRBV6-4,NA,NA,TRBJ2-6,CASSVRSGANVLTF,TGTGCCAGCAGTGTCCGATCTGGGGCCAACGTCCTGACTTTC
TRBV27,NA,NA,TRBJ2-7,CASSRTGYEQYF,TGTGCCAGCAGCCGAACAGGATACGAGCAGTACTTC
TRBV7-6,NA,TRBD2,TRBJ2-3,CASSPGGADGTDTQYF,TGTGCCAGCAGTCCCGGGGGGGCCGATGGGACAGATACGCAGTATTTT
TRBV27,NA,TRBD1,TRBJ2-7,CASSPQRGQGPYEQYF,TGTGCCAGCAGTCCCCAACGGGGACAGGGTCCCTACGAGCAGTACTTC
TRBV5-1,NA,TRBD1,TRBJ2-7,CASSYSGTGPYEQYF,TGCGCCAGCAGCTATTCCGGGACAGGGCCCTACGAGCAGTACTTC
TRBV2,NA,TRBD2,TRBJ2-7,CASIRREEGEQYF,TGTGCCAGCATTCGGCGGGAGGAAGGCGAGCAGTACTTC